Included here is one TCR beta chain sequence, with context. Original analysis: It was from reference gene primer amplification that nucleated cell counts were estimated. Generated by immunoSEQ multiplex PCR, the TCRdb table keeps only in-frame clones and is missing some. D and trimming were read from the DNA, whereas the V and J calls and clone size are those reported in that table. The repertoire includes some 120,000 clones, over 70% of them detected once, and 3.8% sits in the top ten. The entry originates in a study of blood T cell repertoires in COVID-19. Across the study: Acute and convalescent COVID-19 specimens originated in the United States, Italy and Spain. PBMCs, B-cell-depleted T cells, or T cells provided the cDNA or gDNA that made up the material.

With 0 bases clipped from V and 5 bases from J, the junction kept 5 bases outside the gene matches. The germline gives CDR1 SGHRS, CDR2 YFSETQ. This CDR3 has 15 residues. Source material: peripheral blood. This chain connects TRBV5-1 to TRBJ1-1; 9 bases agree with TRBD1. This receptor was taken from a woman aged 45-65 years with acute or convalescent COVID-19. The chain's CDR3 is CASSLGTGGGTEAFF. The CDR3 coding sequence is TGCGCCAGCAGCTTGGGAACAGGGGGCGGGACTGAAGCTTTCTTT.